The 32 T cell receptor beta chains reported below all come from one sample, sequenced in a study of T cell changes during pregnancy in multiple sclerosis. TCRdb's table, derived via immunoSEQ multiplex PCR, lists solely in-frame clones and lacks some. The sample shows roughly 90,000 clones, approximately 90% of them seen only once. The source was peripheral blood, collected in the first trimester of pregnancy. The source is a female donor in good health, enrolled as a control in a pregnancy study.

The V gene is TRBV6-5, the J gene TRBJ2-1; 7 bases match TRBD2. V lost 2 bases and J lost 9; bases outside the gene matches: 13. CDR1 is MNHEY and CDR2 is SVGAGI in the germline V gene. The CDR3 has 16 amino acids. Here the CDR3 reads CASSYGGAGVLGEQFF. The DNA for the CDR3 is TGTGCCAGCAGTTACGGCGGGGCGGGGGTGCTTGGTGAGCAGTTCTTC.

This chain connects TRBV4-1 to TRBJ1-2; no clear D gene. Per germline, CDR1 MGHRA and CDR2 YSYEKL. V was trimmed by 1 base and J by 3 bases, leaving 12 bases between them. The CDR3 extends over 15 amino acids. CDR3 sequence (DNA): TGCGCCAGCAGCCAAGGTTCAGGAGGAGACTATGGCTACACCTTC. Amino acid sequence: CASSQGSGGDYGYTF.

The chain employs TRBV7-2 and TRBJ2-3; 12 positions agree with TRBD2. This CDR3 is 17 amino acids long. Losses at the gene ends were 3 bases for V and 3 bases for J; bases not matched to a gene: 7. CDR1 SGHTA and CDR2 FQGNSA come from the germline V gene. The CDR3, as DNA: TGTGCCAGCAGCTTGGCCGGACTAGCGGGGACGACAGATACGCAGTATTTT. Its protein product is CASSLAGLAGTTDTQYF.

V and J are TRBV12-5 and TRBJ1-3, with a possible D match to TRBD1 (5 bases). CDR1 is LGHNT and CDR2 is FRNRAP in the germline V gene. The CDR3 extends over 19 amino acids. Trimming removed 0 bases at V and 1 base at J, with 19 bases between. The CDR3: CASGLVLGGEETSGNTIYF. Here the CDR3 DNA reads TGTGCTAGTGGTTTGGTACTTGGAGGGGAAGAGACGTCTGGAAACACCATATATTTT.

The chain links TRBV4-3 to TRBJ2-2; 9 bases fit TRBD1. The CDR3 is made up of 18 amino acids. Germline CDR1 and CDR2: LGHNA and YSLEER. V was clipped by 4 bases and J by 5 bases; unmatched bases: 14. CDR3 amino acids: CASSPMGVTGGRTGELFF. CDR3 nucleotides: TGCGCCAGCAGCCCGATGGGAGTGACAGGGGGACGGACCGGGGAGCTGTTTTTT.

This chain links TRBV9 with TRBJ1-2, with D maybe TRBD1 (5 bases). Between the trimmed V and J ends, which lost 2 bases and 0 bases, there was a span of 14 bases. The CDR3 is 16 residues long. CDR1 is SGDLS and CDR2 is YYNGEE in the germline V gene. CDR3 DNA sequence: TGTGCCAGCAGCGTTGGGGGAGGGGCGCCTAACTATGGCTACACCTTC. Protein product: CASSVGGGAPNYGYTF.

The gene calls are TRBV10-3 and TRBJ2-3, with a possible D match to TRBD2 (6 bases). Trimming shortened V by 5 bases and J by 3 bases, and 12 bases separated the two germline ends. The CDR3 extends over 14 amino acids. The V gene's germline CDR1 is ENHRY and CDR2 SYGVKD. DNA for the CDR3: TGTGCCATCAGTCCGGAGGGTGGGACAGATACGCAGTATTTT. Translation gives CAISPEGGTDTQYF.

The J gene is TRBJ2-1, the V gene TRBV29-1; 9 bases match TRBD1. Unmatched junction bases numbered 6, after V lost 7 bases and J lost 5 bases. This CDR3 is built from 13 residues. CDR1 is SQVTM, CDR2 ANQGSEA, per germline. CDR3 nucleotides: TGCAGCGGCTCGGGACAGGGACACAATGAGCAGTTCTTC. Translation: CSGSGQGHNEQFF.

The V call is TRBV10-3, the J call TRBJ1-1; D is possibly TRBD1 (5 bases). Trimming removed 0 bases at V and 7 bases at J, with 18 bases between. There are 16 residues in the CDR3. Looked up from germline, CDR1 is ENHRY and CDR2 is SYGVKD. CDR3 coding DNA: TGTGCCATCAGTGAGTCGTCGGGTGGCAGGACACGTGAAGCTTTCTTT. Translation gives CAISESSGGRTREAFF.

The V call is TRBV9, the J call TRBJ2-5; 10 bases map to TRBD2. The CDR3 has 17 amino acids. Per the germline V gene, CDR1 is SGDLS and CDR2 is YYNGEE. After removal of 4 bases from V and 5 bases from J, the junction contained 14 bases not matched to a gene. The CDR3 spells CASSQRGGRTRVETQYF. The CDR3 region has the DNA TGTGCCAGCAGCCAGCGGGGGGGCCGGACGCGGGTTGAGACCCAGTACTTC.

V and J are TRBV29-1 and TRBJ1-1; maybe TRBD1 (6 bases). Trimming took off 7 bases at V and 2 bases at J, with 17 bases between the two ends. The CDR3 totals 14 residues. Per the germline V gene, CDR1 is SQVTM and CDR2 is ANQGSEA. Here the CDR3 reads CSAQLGGGNTEAFF. The CDR3 bases are TGCAGCGCACAGTTGGGAGGGGGTAACACTGAAGCTTTCTTT. The whole variable domain, remainder taken from reference TRBV29-1 and TRBJ1-1, is SAVISQKPSRDICQRGTSLTIQCQVDSQVTMMFWYRQQPGQSLTLIATANQGSEATYESGFVIDKFPISRPNLTFSTLTVSNMSPEDSSIYLCSAQLGGGNTEAFFGQGTRLTVV.

The chain links TRBV9 to TRBJ1-2; TRBD1 might be the D (6 bases). The ends were cut back, 0 bases at V and 2 bases at J, with 11 bases in the middle. Germline-derived CDR1 and CDR2 are SGDLS and YYNGEE. The CDR3 has 15 residues. This chain's CDR3 is CASSVGAGANYGYTF. The CDR3 DNA reads TGTGCCAGCAGCGTAGGGGCAGGGGCGAACTATGGCTACACCTTC.

The chain joins TRBV28 to TRBJ2-2; a possible D gene is TRBD1 (6 bases). The CDR3 has 17 residues. V lost 4 bases and J lost 0, with 15 bases in between. In germline, CDR1 is MDHEN, CDR2 SYDVKM. Here the CDR3 reads CASSSPGAHTNTGELFF. In nucleotides, the CDR3 is TGTGCCAGCAGTTCCCCAGGGGCCCATACGAACACCGGGGAGCTGTTTTTT.

The chain links TRBV5-1 to TRBJ1-5, with D possibly TRBD1 on 6 matching bases. The CDR3 runs to 16 residues. V lost 4 bases, J lost 0 bases, and 14 bases lay in between. Germline CDR1 is SGHRS and CDR2 is YFSETQ. In DNA, the CDR3 is TGCGCCAGCAGCCCAGGACAGAGTCATAGCAATCAGCCCCAGCATTTT. The encoded protein is CASSPGQSHSNQPQHF. Looking up the rest from reference TRBV5-1 and TRBJ1-5 gives the full variable domain: KAGVTQTPRYLIKTRGQQVTLSCSPISGHRSVSWYQQTPGQGLQFLFEYFSETQRNKGNFPGRFSGRQFSNSRSEMNVSTLELGDSALYLCASSPGQSHSNQPQHFGDGTRLSIL.

The rearrangement links TRBV4-2 to TRBJ1-6, with TRBD1 as a possible D gene (6 bases). The germline CDR1 and CDR2 sequences are LGHNA and YNFKEQ. The CDR3 is made up of 17 amino acids. The germline V and J ends were trimmed by 0 bases and 7 bases, with 16 bases remaining between them. The CDR3 DNA reads TGTGCCAGCAGCCAAGAGATCGCGGGGGGCATAAATTCACCCCTCCACTTT. As protein: CASSQEIAGGINSPLHF.

This chain connects TRBV5-1 to TRBJ1-1, with 7 bases matching TRBD1. The CDR3 is 15 residues long. Germline V CDR1 and CDR2: SGHRS, YFSETQ. V shed 4 bases, J shed 6 bases, and the junction held 12 bases outside the gene matches. The CDR3 loop reads CASSIGTANSPEAFF. In nucleotides, the CDR3 is TGCGCCAGCAGCATCGGGACAGCGAATAGCCCTGAAGCTTTCTTT.

This chain uses TRBV18 with TRBJ2-3; D remains ambiguous. V lost 3 bases, J lost 0 bases, and 7 bases lay in between. Germline CDR1 reads KGHSH; CDR2 reads LQKENI. This CDR3 region has 14 residues. The CDR3 reads CASSPRASTDTQYF. The CDR3 region has the DNA TGTGCCAGCTCACCCCGAGCTAGCACAGATACGCAGTATTTT.

V is TRBV19 and J is TRBJ1-4; 7 nucleotides align to TRBD1. The CDR3 totals 16 residues. Germline V gene data show CDR1 as LNHDA and CDR2 as SQIVND (reference sequence). V shed 5 bases and J 10 bases; nucleotides not matched to a gene: 16. This chain's CDR3 is CASSPPEERGLGKLFF. The CDR3, as DNA: TGTGCCAGTAGTCCCCCCGAAGAGAGGGGGCTAGGAAAACTGTTTTTT.

The chain couples TRBV28 to TRBJ2-1; 7 bases match TRBD2. The CDR3 length is 14 residues. V lost 10 bases and J lost 3; bases outside the gene matches: 9. From germline, CDR1 is MDHEN and CDR2 SYDVKM. The CDR3 reads CAIGRRDYYNEQFF. CDR3 nucleotides: TGTGCCATTGGGCGGCGGGACTACTACAATGAGCAGTTCTTC.

The DNA for the CDR3 is TGTGCCAGCAGCCTCCCCGGACAGGGGGCTGTGGTTGGAAACATTCAGTACTTC. Amino acid sequence: CASSLPGQGAVVGNIQYF. The chain employs TRBV28 and TRBJ2-4, with 11 bases identical to TRBD1. Germline loops: CDR1 MDHEN, CDR2 SYDVKM. The junction had 16 bases not matched to a gene; V was cut back by 6 bases and J by 6 bases. CDR3 length: 18 residues. Supplemented by reference TRBV28 and TRBJ2-4, the full variable domain reads DVKVTQSSRYLVKRTGEKVFLECVQDMDHENMFWYRQDPGLGLRLIYFSYDVKMKEKGDIPEGYSVSREKKERFSLILESASTNQTSMYLCASSLPGQGAVVGNIQYFGAGTRLSVL.

The chain combines TRBV7-6 with TRBJ2-1, with D perhaps matching TRBD2 (7 bases). V gave up 4 bases and J gave up 3 bases, with 16 bases separating them. CDR3 length equals 16 residues. Germline assignment: CDR1 SGHVS and CDR2 FNYEAQ. The CDR3 DNA is TGTGCCAGCAGCTCAAGGGGGGGCGGCGGCTACAATGAGCAGTTCTTC. Translated, it gives CASSSRGGGGYNEQFF. Supplemented by reference TRBV7-6 and TRBJ2-1, the full variable domain reads GAGVSQSPRYKVTKRGQDVALRCDPISGHVSLYWYRQALGQGPEFLTYFNYEAQQDKSGLPNDRFSAERPEGSISTLTIQRTEQRDSAMYRCASSSRGGGGYNEQFFGPGTRLTVL.

This clone appeared a few times. J is TRBJ2-7 and V is TRBV5-1; the D gene is possibly TRBD1 (5 bases). V dropped 0 bases and J dropped 4 bases, with 14 bases sitting between them. This CDR3 comprises 15 residues. CDR1 is SGHRS, CDR2 YFSETQ, per germline. The CDR3 reads CASSLEGRAGYEQYF. The CDR3, as DNA: TGCGCCAGCAGCTTGGAGGGCAGGGCAGGATACGAGCAGTACTTC.

V and J are TRBV7-3 and TRBJ2-5; 8 bases line up with TRBD2. In germline, CDR1 is SGHTA, CDR2 FQGTGA. This CDR3 contains 15 residues. V dropped 0 bases and J dropped 2; count of bases not matched to a gene: 2. The CDR3: CASSLTGLGQETQYF. CDR3 nucleotide sequence: TGTGCCAGCAGCTTAACGGGACTAGGGCAAGAGACCCAGTACTTC. Using reference TRBV7-3 and TRBJ2-5 for the parts outside the CDR3, the full variable domain is GAGVSQTPSNKVTEKGKYVELRCDPISGHTALYWYRQSLGQGPEFLIYFQGTGAADDSGLPNDRFFAVRPEGSVSTLKIQRTERGDSAVYLCASSLTGLGQETQYFGPGTRLLVL.

This chain joins TRBV12-5 and TRBJ1-3, with a possible D match to TRBD1 (6 bases). Trimming shortened V by 0 bases and J by 3 bases, and 15 bases separated the two germline ends. Germline V CDR1 and CDR2: LGHNT, FRNRAP. There are 17 residues in the CDR3. The CDR3: CASGLVTAGAFGNTIYF. The CDR3, as DNA: TGTGCTAGTGGTTTGGTAACCGCAGGGGCTTTTGGAAACACCATATATTTT.

The chain recombines TRBV7-9 with TRBJ2-7; no firm D call. Trimming took off 2 bases at V and 2 bases at J, with 10 bases between the two ends. The CDR3 length is 14 residues. The germline V gene has CDR1 SEHNR and CDR2 FQNEAQ (reference sequence). The CDR3 protein is CASSLSQVPYEQYF. CDR3 nucleotides: TGTGCCAGCAGCTTATCGCAGGTACCCTACGAGCAGTACTTC.

This chain uses TRBV5-4 with TRBJ1-6, with 8 bases that match TRBD1. Germline trimming cut 0 bases from V and 7 bases from J; bases unmatched to any gene: 3. The CDR3 consists of 15 residues. Germline V gene sequence: CDR1 SGHNT, CDR2 YYREEE (reference sequence). The CDR3 sequence: CASSLARGPNSPLHF. The CDR3 DNA reads as TGTGCCAGCAGCTTGGCCAGGGGGCCGAATTCACCCCTCCACTTT.

The V and J genes are TRBV30 and TRBJ1-1; 8 bases are shared with TRBD1. Trimming removed 5 bases from V and 8 bases from J; junction bases left unmatched: 4. The germline gives CDR1 GTSNPN, CDR2 SVGIG (reference sequence). CDR3 length: 11 amino acids. In DNA form, the CDR3 reads TGTGCCTGGGCCAGGGGGCTAGAAGCTTTCTTT. Protein product: CAWARGLEAFF.

The V and J genes are TRBV2 and TRBJ1-5, with D tentatively TRBD1 (6 bases). Germline assignment: CDR1 SNHLY and CDR2 FYNNEI. CDR3 length: 14 amino acids. Deletions cut 6 bases from V and 3 bases from J, with 12 bases between. The CDR3 DNA follows: TGTGCCAGCAGGCCGACAGGATACAATCAGCCCCAGCATTTT. Protein sequence: CASRPTGYNQPQHF.

The J gene is TRBJ1-5, the V gene TRBV7-9; 8 nucleotides line up with TRBD1. Trimming cost V 4 bases and J 4 bases; bases outside gene matches: 3. Germline CDR1 reads SEHNR; CDR2 reads FQNEAQ (reference sequence). The CDR3 consists of 14 residues. The CDR3, as DNA: TGTGCCAGCAGCTCTACAGGGGGAAATCAGCCCCAGCATTTT. This sequence encodes CASSSTGGNQPQHF.

Here the CDR3 DNA reads TGCGCCAGCAGCTCTCCGGGACAGGGGTTTGAAGCTTTCTTT. It specifies CASSSPGQGFEAFF. This chain connects TRBV5-1 to TRBJ1-1; 10 bases agree with TRBD1. V shed 3 bases, J shed 7 bases, and the junction held 6 bases outside the gene matches. This CDR3 region has 14 residues. Germline lookup yields CDR1 SGHRS and CDR2 YFSETQ.

This chain uses TRBV5-1 with TRBJ1-1, with TRBD1 identical over 8 bases. The CDR3 covers 15 residues. V dropped 0 bases and J dropped 6; count of bases not matched to a gene: 7. Germline lookup yields CDR1 SGHRS and CDR2 YFSETQ. CDR3 sequence reads: CASSLARAGGSEAFF. The CDR3 DNA reads TGCGCCAGCAGCTTGGCCAGGGCAGGGGGCTCTGAAGCTTTCTTT.

The table lists this clone with a count of one. The genes are TRBV11-1 and TRBJ2-3; 7 nucleotides match TRBD1. J gave up 2 bases and V 3 bases, and 8 bases lay outside the gene matches. CDR3 length: 16 residues. Germline V gene sequence: CDR1 SGHAT, CDR2 FQDESV (reference sequence). The CDR3 bases are TGTGCCAGCAGCTTTCCGGCAGGGGGACACACAGATACGCAGTATTTT. Protein: CASSFPAGGHTDTQYF.